Below, one T cell receptor beta chain is given with its context. What it binds is not known. This sample was taken from a study of cytomegalovirus exposure and HLA in healthy donors. Overall study results and limits: When a later analysis compared HLA-associated TCR beta chains with equally common others, the HLA-associated chains turned out to be more clonally expanded and to have lower generation probabilities. Immune exposure was documented only through CMV serostatus.

The primer mix had 60 Vbeta and 13 Jbeta primers. Assay: immunoSEQ multiplex PCR; the TCRdb copy retains only in-frame clones and omits some. The sample has roughly 52,000 clones, around 82% seen once. This CDR3 has 15 residues. V gave up 5 bases and J gave up 7 bases; unmatched junction bases: 8. CDR1 and CDR2 (germline): KGHSH, LQKENI. Sample: PBMCs. The receptor was isolated from a female donor in good health and CMV-seronegative. The V call is TRBV18, the J call TRBJ2-2, with 9 positions matching TRBD1. This CDR3 reads CASSTTDRGSGELFF. The CDR3 DNA follows: TGTGCCAGCTCAACGACGGACAGGGGTAGCGGGGAGCTGTTTTTT.